The sequence of this T cell receptor beta chain was determined in a study of identical twins. The CDR3 covers 11 residues. Germline V CDR1 and CDR2: SQVTM, ANQGSEA. Trimming left V 5 bases short and J 4 bases short, with 7 bases between. MiXCR, applied by TCRdb to the 5' RACE reads, yields one record per CDR3 protein. The data hold hundreds of thousands of distinct CDR3 sequences, with 6.1% observed a single time. There are many counts of this clonotype. Sequenced material: naive T cells sorted from blood. The receptor was isolated from a man aged 18 to 29 in good health. The rearrangement uses TRBV29-1 and TRBJ2-3; D is ambiguous. The CDR3 nucleotides are TGCAGCGTTCGGTTGGCAGATACGCAGTATTTT. Its translation is CSVRLADTQYF.